This TCR beta chain was obtained from a study of coeliac disease. At the level of the study: Coeliac patients had active, refractory type I, or gluten-free-diet-controlled disease.

Germline V gene sequence: CDR1 GTSNPN, CDR2 SVGIG (reference sequence). V was pared by 5 bases and J by 5 bases, with 9 bases between. This CDR3 region has 11 residues. Only in-frame clones appear in the TCRdb table, and some are missing; sequencing was by immunoSEQ multiplex PCR. The repertoire holds 6,000 to 8,000 clones, approximately 78% seen once, with over 5% in the top ten. J is TRBJ2-5 and V is TRBV30, with D possibly matching TRBD2 (5 bases). This receptor was taken from a man aged 25-45 years with celiac disease. The sequencing sample was made of lamina propria lymphocytes from the gut. The CDR3 DNA is TGTGCCTGGGGCCCGGGGGAGACCCAGTACTTC. As protein: CAWGPGETQYF.